The sequence of this T cell receptor (beta chain) was determined in a study of T cells in Graves' hyperthyroidism and ophthalmopathy. General observations from the study: Within blood appeared most thyroid clonotypes that had expanded above 0.001. Ophthalmopathy could be told apart from stable hyperthyroidism with a 13 V-J model.

TCR beta CDR3 regions were amplified from RNA transcripts. Researchers ran a first-round RT-PCR on the TCR CDR3 using the HTBI primer set. TCRdb recomputed calls from the multiplex PCR reads with MiXCR, one row per CDR3 protein. The table lists about 700,000 distinct CDR3 sequences, 45% of them singletons. Germline V gene data show CDR1 as MGHDK and CDR2 as SYGVNS. This CDR3 comprises 12 residues. This clonotype has just one count. Antigen: not known. This clonotype was sampled from an adult man with Graves' disease, either hyperthyroidism or ophthalmopathy (not recorded which). The sequenced sample consisted of peripheral blood or thyroid tissue (not recorded which). The chain combines TRBV25-1 with TRBJ2-7, with 8 bases aligning to TRBD1. The J call could be wrong; TRBJ2-1 is a better fit for the DNA end. CDR3 protein: CASSRTGYEQFF. The CDR3 DNA sequence: TGTGCCAGCAGCCGGACAGGGTACGAGCAGTTCTTC.